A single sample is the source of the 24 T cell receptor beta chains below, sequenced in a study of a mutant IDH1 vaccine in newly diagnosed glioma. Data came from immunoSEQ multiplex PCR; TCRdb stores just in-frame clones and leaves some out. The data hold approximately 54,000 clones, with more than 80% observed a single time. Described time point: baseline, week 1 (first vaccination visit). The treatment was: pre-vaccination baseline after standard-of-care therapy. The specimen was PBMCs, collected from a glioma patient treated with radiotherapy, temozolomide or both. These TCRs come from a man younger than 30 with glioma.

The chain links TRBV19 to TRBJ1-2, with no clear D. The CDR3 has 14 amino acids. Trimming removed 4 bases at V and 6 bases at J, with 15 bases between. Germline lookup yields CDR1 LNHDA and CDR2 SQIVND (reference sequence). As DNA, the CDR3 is TGTGCCAGTAGTAGTTCCCAGATAAGAGATGGCTACACCTTC. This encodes CASSSSQIRDGYTF. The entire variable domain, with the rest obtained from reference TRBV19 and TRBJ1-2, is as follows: DGGITQSPKYLFRKEGQNVTLSCEQNLNHDAMYWYRQDPGQGLRLIYYSQIVNDFQKGDIAEGYSVSREKKESFPLTVTSAQKNPTAFYLCASSSSQIRDGYTFGSGTRLTVV.

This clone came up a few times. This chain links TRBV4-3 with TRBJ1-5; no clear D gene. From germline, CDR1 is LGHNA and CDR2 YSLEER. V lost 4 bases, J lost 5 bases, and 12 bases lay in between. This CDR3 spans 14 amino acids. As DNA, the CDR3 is TGCGCCAGCAGCCTCACAGCGTTAGATCAGCCCCAGCATTTT. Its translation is CASSLTALDQPQHF.

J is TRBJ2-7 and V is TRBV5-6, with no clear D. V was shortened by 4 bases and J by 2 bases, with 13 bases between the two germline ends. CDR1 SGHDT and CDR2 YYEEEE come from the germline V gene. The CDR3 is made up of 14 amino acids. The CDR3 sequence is CASSPPDRPYEQYF. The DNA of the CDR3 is TGTGCCAGCAGCCCCCCGGATAGGCCCTACGAGCAGTACTTC.

CDR3 coding DNA: TGTGCCAGCAGCGTAGGTCCTGGACAGGGGTCCTTTTATGGCTACACCTTC. It yields the protein CASSVGPGQGSFYGYTF. The chain employs TRBV9 and TRBJ1-2; 9 nucleotides line up with TRBD1. J was trimmed by 5 bases and V by 0 bases; bases with no gene match: 11. The CDR3 is made up of 17 amino acids. CDR1 is SGDLS, CDR2 YYNGEE, per germline.

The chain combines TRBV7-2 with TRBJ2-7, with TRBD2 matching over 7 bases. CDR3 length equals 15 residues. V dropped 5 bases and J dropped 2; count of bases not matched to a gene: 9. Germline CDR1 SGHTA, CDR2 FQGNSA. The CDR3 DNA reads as TGTGCCAGCAGCCCAGCTACTAGCGAAACCTACGAGCAGTACTTC. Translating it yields CASSPATSETYEQYF.

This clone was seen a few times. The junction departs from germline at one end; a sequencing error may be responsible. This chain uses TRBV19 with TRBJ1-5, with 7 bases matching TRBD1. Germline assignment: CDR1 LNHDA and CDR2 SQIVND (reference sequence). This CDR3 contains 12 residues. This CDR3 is CASRGGKQPQHF. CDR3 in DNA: TGTGCCAGTCGAGGGGGCAAGCAGCCCCAGCATTTT.

CDR3 loop: CASSHLRGSSGNTIYF. The CDR3 DNA sequence: TGTGCCAGCAGCCACCTCAGGGGTTCCTCTGGAAACACCATATATTTT. The genes are TRBV14 and TRBJ1-3; weak D call: TRBD1 (6 bases). The CDR3 has 16 residues. CDR1 and CDR2 (germline): SGHDN, FVKESK. V gave up 3 bases and J gave up 0 bases, with 12 bases separating them.

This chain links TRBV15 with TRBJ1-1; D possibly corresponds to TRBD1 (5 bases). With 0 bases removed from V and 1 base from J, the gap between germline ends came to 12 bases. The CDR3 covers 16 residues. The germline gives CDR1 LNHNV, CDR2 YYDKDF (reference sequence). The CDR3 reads CATSRDGDPGNTEAFF. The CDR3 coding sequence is TGTGCCACCAGCAGAGATGGGGACCCCGGGAACACTGAAGCTTTCTTT.

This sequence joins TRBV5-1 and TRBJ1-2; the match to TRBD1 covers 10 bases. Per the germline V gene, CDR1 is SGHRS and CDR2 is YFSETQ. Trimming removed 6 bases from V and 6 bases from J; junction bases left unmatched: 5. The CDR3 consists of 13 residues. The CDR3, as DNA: TGCGCCAGCAACACAGGGACAGGGGATGGCTACACCTTC. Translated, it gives CASNTGTGDGYTF.

The CDR3 sequence is CAWSVLPTWTGELFF. The CDR3 nucleotides are TGTGCCTGGAGTGTCCTACCGACTTGGACCGGGGAGCTGTTTTTT. The chain links TRBV30 to TRBJ2-2; D ambiguous. The CDR3 spans 15 residues. The V and J ends lost 0 bases and 5 bases respectively, with 13 bases between them. CDR1 is GTSNPN and CDR2 is SVGIG in the germline V gene (reference sequence).

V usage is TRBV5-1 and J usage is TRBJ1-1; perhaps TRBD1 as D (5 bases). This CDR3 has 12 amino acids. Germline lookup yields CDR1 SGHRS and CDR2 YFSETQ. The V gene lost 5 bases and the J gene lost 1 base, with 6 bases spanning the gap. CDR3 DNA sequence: TGCGCCAGCAGTGGGGGGAACACTGAAGCTTTCTTT. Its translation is CASSGGNTEAFF.

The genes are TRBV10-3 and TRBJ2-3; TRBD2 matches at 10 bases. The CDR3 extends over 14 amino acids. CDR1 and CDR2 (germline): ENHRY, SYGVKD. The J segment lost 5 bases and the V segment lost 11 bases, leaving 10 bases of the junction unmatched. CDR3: CALGLAGDGDTQYF. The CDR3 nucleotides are TGTGCCCTCGGGCTAGCGGGAGATGGAGATACGCAGTATTTT.

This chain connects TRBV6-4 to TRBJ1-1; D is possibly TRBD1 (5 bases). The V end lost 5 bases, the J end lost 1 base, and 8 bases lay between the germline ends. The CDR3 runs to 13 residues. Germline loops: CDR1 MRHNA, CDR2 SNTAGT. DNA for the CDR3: TGTGCCAGCAGTCGACAGCCGAACACTGAAGCTTTCTTT. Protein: CASSRQPNTEAFF.

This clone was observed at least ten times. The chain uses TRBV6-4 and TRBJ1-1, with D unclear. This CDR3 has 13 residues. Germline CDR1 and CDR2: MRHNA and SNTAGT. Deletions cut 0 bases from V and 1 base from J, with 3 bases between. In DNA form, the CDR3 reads TGTGCCAGCAGTGACTCAGGGAACACTGAAGCTTTCTTT. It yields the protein CASSDSGNTEAFF.

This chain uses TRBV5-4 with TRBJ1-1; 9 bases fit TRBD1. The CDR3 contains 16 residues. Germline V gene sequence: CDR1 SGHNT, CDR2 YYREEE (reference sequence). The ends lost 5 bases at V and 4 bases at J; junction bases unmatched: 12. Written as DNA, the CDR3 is TGTGCCAGCAGGGACACAGGGGGCGCCCGGGGCACTGAAGCTTTCTTT. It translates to CASRDTGGARGTEAFF. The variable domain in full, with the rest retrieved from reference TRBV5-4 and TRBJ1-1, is ETGVTQSPTHLIKTRGQQVTLRCSSQSGHNTVSWYQQALGQGPQFIFQYYREEENGRGNFPPRFSGLQFPNYSSELNVNALELDDSALYLCASRDTGGARGTEAFFGQGTRLTVV.

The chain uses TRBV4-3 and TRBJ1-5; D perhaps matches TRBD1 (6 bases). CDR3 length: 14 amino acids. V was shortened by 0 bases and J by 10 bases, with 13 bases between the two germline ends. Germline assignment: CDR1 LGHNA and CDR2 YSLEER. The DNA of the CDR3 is TGCGCCAGCAGCCAAGAAGGGGGGGGTGAACCCCAGCATTTT. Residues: CASSQEGGGEPQHF.

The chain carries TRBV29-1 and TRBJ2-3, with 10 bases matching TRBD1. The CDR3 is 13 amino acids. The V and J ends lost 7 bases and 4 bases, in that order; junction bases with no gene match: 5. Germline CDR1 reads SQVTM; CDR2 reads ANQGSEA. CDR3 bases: TGCAGCGATCGACAGGGGGCTTCAGATACGCAGTATTTT. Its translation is CSDRQGASDTQYF.

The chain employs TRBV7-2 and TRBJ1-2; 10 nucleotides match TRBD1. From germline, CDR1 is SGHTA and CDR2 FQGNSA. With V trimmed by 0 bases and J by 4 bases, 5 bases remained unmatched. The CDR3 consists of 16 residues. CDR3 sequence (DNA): TGTGCCAGCAGCTTAGCGGGGGACAGGGGAGTCTATGGCTACACCTTC. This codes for CASSLAGDRGVYGYTF.

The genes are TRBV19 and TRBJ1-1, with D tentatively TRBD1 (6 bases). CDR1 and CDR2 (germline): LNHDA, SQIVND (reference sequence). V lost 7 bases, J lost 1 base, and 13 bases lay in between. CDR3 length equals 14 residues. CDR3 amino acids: CASKVRRGNTEAFF. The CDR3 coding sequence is TGTGCCAGTAAGGTTCGCAGGGGGAACACTGAAGCTTTCTTT. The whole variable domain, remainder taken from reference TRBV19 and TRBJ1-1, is DGGITQSPKYLFRKEGQNVTLSCEQNLNHDAMYWYRQDPGQGLRLIYYSQIVNDFQKGDIAEGYSVSREKKESFPLTVTSAQKNPTAFYLCASKVRRGNTEAFFGQGTRLTVV.

CDR3 DNA sequence: TGTGCCAGCAGGTGGGACAGGAACGAGCAGTACTTC. It codes for CASRWDRNEQYF. V and J are TRBV6-1 and TRBJ2-5; TRBD1 aligns across 8 bases. The J call could be wrong; TRBJ2-7 is a better fit for the DNA end. The CDR3 loop spans 12 amino acids. Germline loops: CDR1 MNHNS, CDR2 SASEGT.

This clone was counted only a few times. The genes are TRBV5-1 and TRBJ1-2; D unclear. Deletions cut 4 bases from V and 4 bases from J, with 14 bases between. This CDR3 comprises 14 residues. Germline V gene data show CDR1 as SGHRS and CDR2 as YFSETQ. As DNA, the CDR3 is TGCGCCAGCAGCCTTCTGGACGCGACCTATGGCTACACCTTC. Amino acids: CASSLLDATYGYTF.

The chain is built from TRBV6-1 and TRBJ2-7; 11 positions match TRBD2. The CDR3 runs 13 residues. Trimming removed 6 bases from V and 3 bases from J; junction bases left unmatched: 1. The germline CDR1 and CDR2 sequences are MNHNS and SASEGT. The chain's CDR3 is CASRGTSGYEQYF. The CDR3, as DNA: TGTGCCAGCAGGGGGACTAGCGGCTACGAGCAGTACTTC.

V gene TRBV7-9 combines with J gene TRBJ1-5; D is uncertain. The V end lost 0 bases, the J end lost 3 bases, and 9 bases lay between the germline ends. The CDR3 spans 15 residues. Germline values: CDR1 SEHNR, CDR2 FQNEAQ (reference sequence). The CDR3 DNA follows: TGTGCCAGCAGCTTAGCGGGCATGAACAATCAGCCCCAGCATTTT. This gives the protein CASSLAGMNNQPQHF.

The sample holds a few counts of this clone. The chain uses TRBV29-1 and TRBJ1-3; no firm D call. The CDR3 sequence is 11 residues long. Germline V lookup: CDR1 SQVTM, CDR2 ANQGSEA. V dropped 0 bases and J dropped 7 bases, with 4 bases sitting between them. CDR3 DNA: TGCAGCGTTGAAGAGGGGAACACCATATATTTT. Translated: CSVEEGNTIYF.